This paragraph covers one TCR beta chain sequence. This sample is drawn from a study of blood T cell repertoires in COVID-19. Whole-study context: Spain, Italy and the United States supplied samples that represented acute and convalescent COVID-19. Sample material is recorded as cDNA or gDNA derived from T cells, B-cell-depleted T cells, or PBMCs.

Profiling relied on immunoSEQ multiplex PCR, and the TCRdb table lists in-frame clones only, not all of them. The sample carries around 140,000 clones, about four fifths recorded once. Sequenced material: peripheral blood. The receptor was isolated from a human donor in a cohort sampled during active COVID-19.

The CDR3 DNA is TGTGCCAGCAGCTTAGCGGGACAGAAACTGTTTTTT. This translates into CASSLAGQKLFF. The rearrangement joins TRBV7-2 to TRBJ1-4; TRBD1 matches 7 bases. CDR1 and CDR2 (germline): SGHTA, FQGNSA. V was pared by 0 bases and J by 11 bases, with 0 bases of the junction left unmatched. CDR3 size: 12 residues.